The 17 T cell receptor beta chains reported below all come from one sample, sequenced in a study of cytomegalovirus exposure and HLA in healthy donors. PCR used 60 Vbeta primers and 13 Jbeta primers. Sequencing was performed with immunoSEQ multiplex PCR; in TCRdb, only in-frame clones are kept and a portion is missing. The sample holds around 200,000 clones, roughly 80% seen once. The source material was PBMCs. The receptor set was obtained from a woman younger than 35 in good health and CMV-seronegative.

This clone was counted once. This chain links TRBV2 with TRBJ2-1, with 9 nucleotides matching TRBD2. CDR1 and CDR2 from the germline V gene are SNHLY and FYNNEI. Trimming took 0 bases from V and 4 from J; bases not matched to a gene: 7. The CDR3 extends over 17 amino acids. CDR3 coding DNA: TGTGCCAGCAGTGAAGCGCTTCTGGCGGGGGGGTACAATGAGCAGTTCTTC. Translation gives CASSEALLAGGYNEQFF.

The gene calls are TRBV6-5 and TRBJ2-1; 10 bases match TRBD2. CDR1 and CDR2 (germline): MNHEY, SVGAGI. The CDR3 is 15 residues long. Unmatched junction bases numbered 6, after V lost 7 bases and J lost 3 bases. The CDR3 sequence is CASNLAGADYNEQFF. DNA of the CDR3: TGTGCCAGCAATCTAGCGGGAGCTGACTACAATGAGCAGTTCTTC.

The chain links TRBV6-6 to TRBJ1-1; no clear D. The V gene's germline CDR1 is MNHNY and CDR2 SVGAGI (reference sequence). This CDR3 spans 13 amino acids. V was cut by 8 bases and J by 3 bases, with 13 bases left in between. Here the CDR3 reads CASVGGGYTEAFF. DNA for the CDR3: TGTGCCAGCGTCGGAGGAGGGTACACTGAAGCTTTCTTT.

The rearrangement joins TRBV6-5 to TRBJ1-2, with a tentative D call TRBD1 (6 bases). Looked up from germline, CDR1 is MNHEY and CDR2 is SVGAGI. The CDR3 loop spans 15 amino acids. The V and J ends lost 6 bases and 4 bases respectively, with 18 bases between them. The CDR3, as DNA: TGTGCCAGCAGACGTAGGGGACAAGATATCTATGGCTACACCTTC. Its translation: CASRRRGQDIYGYTF.

This clone has only one observation. V usage is TRBV11-3 and J usage is TRBJ2-2; TRBD1 matches 11 bases. The CDR3 is 16 residues long. The germline V gene encodes CDR1 SGHNT and CDR2 YENEEA. V shed 5 bases, J shed 5 bases, and the junction held 7 bases outside the gene matches. The CDR3 is CASSQDRGLWTGELFF. The DNA of the CDR3 is TGTGCCAGCAGCCAGGACAGGGGGCTATGGACCGGGGAGCTGTTTTTT.

This sequence joins TRBV19 and TRBJ2-2; D is perhaps TRBD1 (5 bases). V was shortened by 4 bases and J by 6 bases, with 15 bases between the two germline ends. This CDR3 comprises 15 residues. Germline V gene lookup returns CDR1 LNHDA and CDR2 SQIVND (reference sequence). CDR3 coding DNA: TGTGCCAGTAGTACGAGGACATATGTTGCCGGGGAGCTGTTTTTT. Amino acids: CASSTRTYVAGELFF.

The chain recombines TRBV7-3 with TRBJ2-2; 11 bases match TRBD2. Trimming took 5 bases from V and 2 from J; bases not matched to a gene: 13. Germline V gene sequence: CDR1 SGHTA, CDR2 FQGTGA. The CDR3 sequence is 19 residues long. CDR3: CASSPQAGTSGRNTGELFF. CDR3 DNA sequence: TGTGCCAGCAGCCCCCAAGCCGGGACTAGCGGAAGAAACACCGGGGAGCTGTTTTTT.

The chain couples TRBV6-1 to TRBJ1-1; D remains unclear. The CDR3 extends over 14 amino acids. Germline V gene sequence: CDR1 MNHNS, CDR2 SASEGT. Between the trimmed V and J ends, which lost 0 bases and 2 bases, there was a span of 7 bases. This chain's CDR3 is CASSEAGENTEAFF. In DNA form, the CDR3 reads TGTGCCAGCAGTGAAGCCGGGGAAAACACTGAAGCTTTCTTT.

The chain joins TRBV15 to TRBJ1-2; D unresolved. Trimming cost V 3 bases and J 5 bases, with 4 bases left between them. The V gene's germline CDR1 is LNHNV and CDR2 YYDKDF (reference sequence). This CDR3 has 11 residues. CDR3 amino acids: CATSSRYGYTF. The CDR3 nucleotides are TGTGCCACCAGCAGTCGTTATGGCTACACCTTC.

Only a few counts were recorded for this clone. This rearrangement joins TRBV7-9 to TRBJ2-1; 9 positions agree with TRBD2. CDR1 is SEHNR and CDR2 is FQNEAQ in the germline V gene (reference sequence). This CDR3 region has 17 residues. Trimming removed 1 base from V and 4 bases from J; junction bases left unmatched: 8. CDR3 in DNA: TGTGCCAGCAGCTTAGAAGCGGGAGGCCCCGGGTACAATGAGCAGTTCTTC. This gives the protein CASSLEAGGPGYNEQFF.

The chain has TRBV5-6 and TRBJ1-4; D is ambiguous. The CDR3 covers 16 residues. V lost 0 bases to trimming and J lost 0 bases, with 9 bases between them. Per germline, CDR1 SGHDT and CDR2 YYEEEE. The CDR3 protein is CASSLAKIATNEKLFF. The CDR3 region has the DNA TGTGCCAGCAGCTTGGCAAAAATTGCAACTAATGAAAAACTGTTTTTT.

This chain joins TRBV6-1 and TRBJ2-7, with D unclear. The V and J ends lost 8 bases and 6 bases respectively, with 17 bases between them. The CDR3 length is 13 residues. Germline V gives CDR1 MNHNS, CDR2 SASEGT. Written as DNA, the CDR3 is TGTGCCAGCGATTCGGGTGGTGTGGGCGAGCAGTACTTC. Protein sequence: CASDSGGVGEQYF.

With respect to this clone: Germline is not matched at one junction end, which may reflect a read error. This sequence joins TRBV29-1 and TRBJ2-7, with 9 bases lining up with TRBD1. The CDR3 covers 11 residues. Germline loops: CDR1 SQVTM, CDR2 ANQGSEA. The CDR3 coding sequence is TGCAGCGTTAGTTCCGGGACAGGGCTCAACTTC. Protein product: CSVSSGTGLNF.

Written as DNA, the CDR3 is TGTGCCAGCAGTTACTTGGGACAGGGGGAGGGCGATGGCTACACCTTC. Protein sequence: CASSYLGQGEGDGYTF. This chain links TRBV6-5 with TRBJ1-2; TRBD1 agrees at 11 bases. CDR3 length: 16 residues. Germline trimming cut 1 base from V and 6 bases from J; bases unmatched to any gene: 7. The germline CDR1 and CDR2 sequences are MNHEY and SVGAGI.

The genes are TRBV28 and TRBJ2-5; D not resolved. The CDR3 extends over 14 amino acids. From germline, CDR1 is MDHEN and CDR2 SYDVKM. V lost 6 bases, J lost 11 bases, and 22 bases lay in between. For the CDR3, the DNA is TGTGCCAGCAGGACCCGTCCCGCTATGATACAGCAGTACTTC. This encodes CASRTRPAMIQQYF.

The V and J genes are TRBV29-1 and TRBJ2-1, with TRBD1 matching 9 bases. Unmatched junction bases numbered 6, after V lost 3 bases and J lost 0 bases. The germline V gene has CDR1 SQVTM and CDR2 ANQGSEA. This CDR3 is built from 16 residues. CDR3 bases: TGCAGCGTTGACGGGGACAGGGCGAGCTCCTACAATGAGCAGTTCTTC. Translated, it gives CSVDGDRASSYNEQFF.

The chain carries TRBV28 and TRBJ2-3, with TRBD1 matching over 8 bases. The CDR3 is 15 residues long. The V gene end was trimmed by 5 bases and the J gene end by 0 bases; junction bases not matched to a gene: 4. In germline, CDR1 is MDHEN, CDR2 SYDVKM. This chain's CDR3 is CASSPGGGSTDTQYF. Written as DNA, the CDR3 is TGTGCCAGCAGTCCAGGGGGCGGCAGCACAGATACGCAGTATTTT.